This TCR beta chain was sequenced for a study of blood T cell repertoires in COVID-19. Across the whole study: Sites in the United States, Italy and Spain provided acute and convalescent COVID-19 samples. The cDNA or gDNA used as material had been derived from T cells, B-cell-depleted T cells, or PBMCs.

Original handling: Amplified reference gene primers provided the basis for estimating nucleated cell counts. TCRdb's table, derived via immunoSEQ multiplex PCR, lists solely in-frame clones and lacks some. The V and J calls and clone size were taken over from that table, and D and trimming were inferred from the DNA. The data contain roughly 84,000 clones, 75% of them singletons. Germline V gives CDR1 KGHSH, CDR2 LQKENI. There are 15 residues in the CDR3. Trimming removed 2 bases at V and 8 bases at J, with 13 bases between. The chain recombines TRBV18 with TRBJ1-6; a possible D gene is TRBD1 (5 bases). This receptor was identified in a woman between 50 and 59 years old with acute or convalescent COVID-19. The source material was peripheral blood. The CDR3 is CASSPAGRMDSPLHF. The CDR3 DNA is TGTGCCAGCTCACCAGCAGGGAGGATGGATTCACCCCTCCACTTT. Drawing the rest from reference TRBV18 and TRBJ1-6, the complete variable domain is NAGVMQNPRHLVRRRGQEARLRCSPMKGHSHVYWYRQLPEEGLKFMVYLQKENIIDESGMPKERFSAEFPKEGPSILRIQQVVRGDSAAYFCASSPAGRMDSPLHFGNGTRLTVT.